This T cell receptor beta chain was documented in a study of cytomegalovirus exposure and HLA in healthy donors. Whole-study findings and limits: About 180 TCR beta chains were listed as cytomegalovirus-associated.

Comments on this clone: Its antigen remains unidentified. One end of the junction is discordant with germline, which a read error may explain.

The PCR ran on 60 Vbeta and 13 Jbeta primers. Sequenced by immunoSEQ multiplex PCR; TCRdb stores in-frame clones only, minus some. Of around 120,000 clones listed, about 69% are singletons. CDR1 and CDR2 (germline): SEHNR, FQNEAQ (reference sequence). This CDR3 has 15 amino acids. Source material: PBMCs. This receptor was taken from a woman between 18 and 30 years old in good health and CMV-seronegative. The chain recombines TRBV7-9 with TRBJ1-2, with 7 bases that match TRBD1. The CDR3 region is CASSASGTANYGYTF. CDR3 DNA: TGTGCCAGCAGCGCGTCCGGGACAGCTAATTATGGCTACACCTTC.